This TCR beta chain originates from a study of cytomegalovirus exposure and HLA in healthy donors. Study conclusions and caveats: In vitro confirmation showed three CMV-associated chains to be CMV antigen specific.

Libraries were prepared by immunoSEQ multiplex PCR; TCRdb keeps only in-frame clonotypes and omits some of them. Altogether 85,000 to 120,000 clones are present, 88% being singletons, with the ten largest covering about 1.8%. The germline CDR1 and CDR2 sequences are SGHDT and YYEEEE. Deletions cut 0 bases from V and 12 bases from J, with 10 bases between. The CDR3 length is 12 residues. The approximately 120-subject validation cohort, separate from the roughly 700-subject first cohort, included the donors. On this clone: Its antigen is unidentified.

Sample: PBMCs. The chain carries TRBV5-6 and TRBJ2-1, with D uncertain. The receptor was isolated from a woman aged 18-30 years in good health and CMV-seropositive. The CDR3 loop is CASSLVPVRQFF. CDR3 DNA: TGTGCCAGCAGCTTGGTACCAGTCCGGCAGTTCTTC.